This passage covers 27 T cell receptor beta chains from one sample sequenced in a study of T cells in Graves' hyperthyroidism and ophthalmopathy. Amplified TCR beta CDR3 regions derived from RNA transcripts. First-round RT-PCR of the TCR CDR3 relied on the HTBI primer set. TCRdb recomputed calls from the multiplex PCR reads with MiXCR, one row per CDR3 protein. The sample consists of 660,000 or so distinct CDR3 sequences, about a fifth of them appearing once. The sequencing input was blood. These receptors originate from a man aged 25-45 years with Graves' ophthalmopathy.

The CDR3 bases are TGTGCCAGTAGTAGTCAGACGGCCAACACTGAAGCTTTCTTT. This codes for CASSSQTANTEAFF. The chain carries TRBV19 and TRBJ1-1, with D uncertain. Germline V gene lookup returns CDR1 LNHDA and CDR2 SQIVND (reference sequence). Deletions cut 4 bases from V and 2 bases from J, with 11 bases between. The CDR3 consists of 14 residues.

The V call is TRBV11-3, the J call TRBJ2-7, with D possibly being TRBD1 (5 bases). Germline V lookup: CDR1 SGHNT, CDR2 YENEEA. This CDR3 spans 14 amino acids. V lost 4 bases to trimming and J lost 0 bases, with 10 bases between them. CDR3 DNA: TGTGCCAGCAGCTCTCCGACAGTCTCCTACGAGCAGTACTTC. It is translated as CASSSPTVSYEQYF.

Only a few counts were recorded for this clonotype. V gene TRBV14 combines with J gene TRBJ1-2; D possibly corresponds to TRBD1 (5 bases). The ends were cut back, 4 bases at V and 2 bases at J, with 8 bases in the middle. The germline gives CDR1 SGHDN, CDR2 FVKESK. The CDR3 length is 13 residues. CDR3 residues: CASSREGNYGYTF. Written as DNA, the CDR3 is TGTGCCAGCAGCCGAGAGGGGAACTATGGCTACACCTTC. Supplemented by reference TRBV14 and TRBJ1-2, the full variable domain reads EAGVTQFPSHSVIEKGQTVTLRCDPISGHDNLYWYRRVMGKEIKFLLHFVKESKQDESGMPNNRFLAERTGGTYSTLKVQPAELEDSGVYFCASSREGNYGYTFGSGTRLTVV.

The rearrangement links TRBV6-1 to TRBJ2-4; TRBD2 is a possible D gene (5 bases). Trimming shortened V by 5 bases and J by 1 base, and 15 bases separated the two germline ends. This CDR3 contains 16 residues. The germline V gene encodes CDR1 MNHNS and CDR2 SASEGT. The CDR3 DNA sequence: TGTGCCAGCAGTTCTATGGGGAGTTCGGCCAAAAACATTCAGTACTTC. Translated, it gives CASSSMGSSAKNIQYF.

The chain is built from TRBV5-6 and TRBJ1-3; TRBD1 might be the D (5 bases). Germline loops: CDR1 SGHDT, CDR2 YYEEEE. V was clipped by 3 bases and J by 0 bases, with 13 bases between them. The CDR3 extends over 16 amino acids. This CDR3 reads CASSSITGHSGNTIYF. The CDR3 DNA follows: TGTGCCAGCAGCTCCATTACAGGCCACTCTGGAAACACCATATATTTT.

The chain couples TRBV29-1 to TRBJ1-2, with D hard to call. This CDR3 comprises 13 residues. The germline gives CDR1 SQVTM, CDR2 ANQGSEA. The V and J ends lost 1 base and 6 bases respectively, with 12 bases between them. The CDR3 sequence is CSVEAKWGDGYTF. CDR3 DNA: TGCAGCGTTGAAGCCAAATGGGGTGATGGCTACACCTTC.

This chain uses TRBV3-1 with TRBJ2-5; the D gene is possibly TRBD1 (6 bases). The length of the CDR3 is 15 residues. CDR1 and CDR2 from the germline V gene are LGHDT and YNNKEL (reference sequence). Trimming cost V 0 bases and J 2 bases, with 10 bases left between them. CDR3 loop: CASSQDVDRQETQYF. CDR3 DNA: TGTGCCAGCAGCCAAGACGTCGACAGGCAAGAGACCCAGTACTTC.

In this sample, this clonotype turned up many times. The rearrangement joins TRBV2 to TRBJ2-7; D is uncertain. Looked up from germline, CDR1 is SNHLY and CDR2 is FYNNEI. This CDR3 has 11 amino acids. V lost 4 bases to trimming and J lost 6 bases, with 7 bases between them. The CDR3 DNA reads TGTGCCAGCAGTGCCCAAACCGAGCAGTACTTC. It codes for CASSAQTEQYF.

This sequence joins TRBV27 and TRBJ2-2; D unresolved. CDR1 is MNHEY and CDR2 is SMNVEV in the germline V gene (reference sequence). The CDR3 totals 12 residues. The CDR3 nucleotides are TGTGCTATTCGACTGAACACCGGGGAGCTGTTTTTT. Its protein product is CAIRLNTGELFF.

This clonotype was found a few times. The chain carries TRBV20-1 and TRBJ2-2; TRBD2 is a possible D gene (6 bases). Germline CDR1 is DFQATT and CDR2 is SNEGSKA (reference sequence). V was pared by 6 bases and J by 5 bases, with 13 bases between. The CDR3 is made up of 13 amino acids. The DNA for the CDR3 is TGCAGTGCCCGTATTGGAGGGACCGGGGAGCTGTTTTTT. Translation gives CSARIGGTGELFF.

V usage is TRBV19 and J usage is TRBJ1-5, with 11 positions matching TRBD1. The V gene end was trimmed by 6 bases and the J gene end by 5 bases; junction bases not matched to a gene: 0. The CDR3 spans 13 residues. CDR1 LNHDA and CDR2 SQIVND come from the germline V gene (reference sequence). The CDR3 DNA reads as TGTGCCAGTAGGGACAGGGGGCATCAGCCCCAGCATTTT. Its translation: CASRDRGHQPQHF.

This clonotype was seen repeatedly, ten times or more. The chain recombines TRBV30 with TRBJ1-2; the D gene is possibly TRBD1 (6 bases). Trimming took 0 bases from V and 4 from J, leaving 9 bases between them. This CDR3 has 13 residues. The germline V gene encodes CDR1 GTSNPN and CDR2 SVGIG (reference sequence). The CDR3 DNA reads TGTGCCTGGAGTGTGGGGGGCTCCTATGGCTACACCTTC. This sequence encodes CAWSVGGSYGYTF.

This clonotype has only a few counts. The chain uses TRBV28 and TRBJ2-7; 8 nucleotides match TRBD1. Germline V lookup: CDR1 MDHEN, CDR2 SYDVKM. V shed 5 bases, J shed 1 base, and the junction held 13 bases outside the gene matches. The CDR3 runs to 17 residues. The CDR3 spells CASSPAGQGALSYEQYF. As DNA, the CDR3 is TGTGCCAGCAGTCCCGCGGGCCAGGGGGCTCTATCCTACGAGCAGTACTTC.

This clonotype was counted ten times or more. CDR3 nucleotides: TGCGCCAGCAGCAACCCCACCGTGCGGGACTACGAGCAGTACTTC. This encodes CASSNPTVRDYEQYF. J is TRBJ2-7 and V is TRBV5-1, with D possibly being TRBD2 (6 bases). V was trimmed by 4 bases and J by 3 bases, leaving 17 bases between them. In germline, CDR1 is SGHRS, CDR2 YFSETQ. The CDR3 extends over 15 amino acids.

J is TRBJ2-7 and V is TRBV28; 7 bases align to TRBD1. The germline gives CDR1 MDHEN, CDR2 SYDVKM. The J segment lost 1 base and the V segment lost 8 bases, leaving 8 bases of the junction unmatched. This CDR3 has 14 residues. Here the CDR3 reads CASVPRDSSYEQYF. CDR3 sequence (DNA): TGTGCCAGCGTTCCCCGGGACAGTTCCTACGAGCAGTACTTC.

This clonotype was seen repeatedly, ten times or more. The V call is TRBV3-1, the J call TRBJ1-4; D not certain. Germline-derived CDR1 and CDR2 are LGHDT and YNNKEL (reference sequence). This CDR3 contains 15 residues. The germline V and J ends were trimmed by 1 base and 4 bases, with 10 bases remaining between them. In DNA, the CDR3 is TGTGCCAGCAGCCAAGGGCCAGCGGGTAATGAAAAACTGTTTTTT. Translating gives CASSQGPAGNEKLFF.

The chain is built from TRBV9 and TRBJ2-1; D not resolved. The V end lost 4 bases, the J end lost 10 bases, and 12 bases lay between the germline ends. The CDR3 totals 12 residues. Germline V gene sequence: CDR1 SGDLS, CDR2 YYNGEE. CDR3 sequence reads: CASSTLEYEQFF. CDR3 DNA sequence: TGTGCCAGCAGCACCCTAGAATACGAGCAGTTCTTC. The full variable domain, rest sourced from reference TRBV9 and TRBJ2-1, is DSGVTQTPKHLITATGQRVTLRCSPRSGDLSVYWYQQSLDQGLQFLIQYYNGEERAKGNILERFSAQQFPDLHSELNLSSLELGDSALYFCASSTLEYEQFFGPGTRLTVL.

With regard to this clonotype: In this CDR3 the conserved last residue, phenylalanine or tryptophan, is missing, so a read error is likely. CDR3 sequence reads: CASSLRRINEKLFL. DNA for the CDR3: TGTGCCAGCAGTTTAAGACGGATTAATGAAAAACTGTTTCTT. V usage is TRBV28 and J usage is TRBJ1-4; D not certain. Trimming shortened V by 2 bases and J by 4 bases, and 8 bases separated the two germline ends. The CDR3 contains 14 residues. CDR1 and CDR2 from the germline V gene are MDHEN and SYDVKM.

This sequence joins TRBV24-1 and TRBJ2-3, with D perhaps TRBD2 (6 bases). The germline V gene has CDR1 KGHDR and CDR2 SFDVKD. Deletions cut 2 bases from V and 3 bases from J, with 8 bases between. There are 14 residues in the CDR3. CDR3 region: CATSDWEETDTQYF. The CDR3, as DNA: TGTGCCACCAGTGATTGGGAGGAAACAGATACGCAGTATTTT.

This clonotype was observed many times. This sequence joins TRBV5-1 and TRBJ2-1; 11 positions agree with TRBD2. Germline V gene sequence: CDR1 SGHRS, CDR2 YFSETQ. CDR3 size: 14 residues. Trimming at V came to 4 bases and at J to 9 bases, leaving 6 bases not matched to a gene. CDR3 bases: TGCGCCAGCAGCAGCGGGACTAGCGGCCGTGAGCAGTTCTTC. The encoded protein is CASSSGTSGREQFF.

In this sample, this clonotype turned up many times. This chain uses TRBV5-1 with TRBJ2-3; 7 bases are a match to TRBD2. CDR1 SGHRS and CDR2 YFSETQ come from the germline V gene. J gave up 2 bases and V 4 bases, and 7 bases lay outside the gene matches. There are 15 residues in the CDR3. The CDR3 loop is CASSLAREPTDTQYF. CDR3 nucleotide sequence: TGCGCCAGCAGCCTAGCGCGGGAGCCCACAGATACGCAGTATTTT.

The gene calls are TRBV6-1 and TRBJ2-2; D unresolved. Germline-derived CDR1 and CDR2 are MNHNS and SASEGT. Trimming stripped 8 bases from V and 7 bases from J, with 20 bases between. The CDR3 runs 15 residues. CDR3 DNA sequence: TGTGCCAGCCGACCATCCGCGGAGTACCGCGGGGAGCTGTTTTTT. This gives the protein CASRPSAEYRGELFF.

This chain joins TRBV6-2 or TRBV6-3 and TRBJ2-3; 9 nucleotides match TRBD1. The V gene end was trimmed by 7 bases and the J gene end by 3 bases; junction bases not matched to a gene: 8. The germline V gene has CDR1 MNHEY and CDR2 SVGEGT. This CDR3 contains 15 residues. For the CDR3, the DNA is TGTGCCAGCAAGCCCACAGGGGGCTTGACAGATACGCAGTATTTT. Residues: CASKPTGGLTDTQYF.

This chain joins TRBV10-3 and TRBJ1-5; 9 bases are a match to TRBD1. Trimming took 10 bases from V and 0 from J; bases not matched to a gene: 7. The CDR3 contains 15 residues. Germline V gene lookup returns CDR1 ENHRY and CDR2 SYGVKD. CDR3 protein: CATGQGQDSNQPQHF. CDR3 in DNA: TGTGCCACCGGACAGGGGCAGGATAGCAATCAGCCCCAGCATTTT.

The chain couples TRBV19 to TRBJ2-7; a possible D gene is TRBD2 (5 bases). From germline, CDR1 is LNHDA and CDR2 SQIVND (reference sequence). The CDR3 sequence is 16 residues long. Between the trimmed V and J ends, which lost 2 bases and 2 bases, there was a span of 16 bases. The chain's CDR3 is CASSISIAGGTYEQYF. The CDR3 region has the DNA TGTGCCAGTAGTATATCCATCGCGGGCGGCACCTACGAGCAGTACTTC.

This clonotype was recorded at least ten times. CDR3 DNA sequence: TGTGCCAGCAGCCCGGGGACAGGGGCAAATGAGCAGTTCTTC. Residues: CASSPGTGANEQFF. V gene TRBV7-9 combines with J gene TRBJ2-1; 10 bases fit TRBD1. This CDR3 spans 14 amino acids. After removal of 5 bases from V and 7 bases from J, the junction contained 5 bases not matched to a gene. CDR1 and CDR2 (germline): SEHNR, FQNEAQ (reference sequence).

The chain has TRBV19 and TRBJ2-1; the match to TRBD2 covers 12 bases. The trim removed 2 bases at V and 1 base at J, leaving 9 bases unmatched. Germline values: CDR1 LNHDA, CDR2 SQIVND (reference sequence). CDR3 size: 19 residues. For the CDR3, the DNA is TGTGCCAGTAGTATATCCTCGACTAGCGGGAGAGGGTCCTACAATGAGCAGTTCTTC. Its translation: CASSISSTSGRGSYNEQFF.